This TCR beta chain was observed in a study of regulatory and conventional T cells in RAG deficiency. Study outcomes and limitations: Compared with controls, unique Treg TCR beta sequences dropped approximately 100-fold in Omenn syndrome and CID/AS. Patient subsets had shorter CDR3s; Omenn Treg-Tconv overlap exceeded 85%. Shannon entropy was markedly lower and Simpson indices higher in RAG-deficient patients than control T-cell subsets.

Profiled with immunoSEQ multiplex PCR; TCRdb holds only in-frame clones, not every one. The sample yields approximately 21,000 clones, roughly 96% seen once. A word on this clone: Antigen specificity is unknown.

The sorted conventional CD4+ T cells were CD25-low and CD127-high, with genomic DNA sequenced. From germline, CDR1 is SGHNT and CDR2 YYREEE (reference sequence). V shed 0 bases and J shed 4 bases, with 13 bases lying between them. The CDR3 runs to 16 residues. These same records also appear under a second study, on regulatory T cells. From that second work: Amplification used 52 TRBV primers and 13 TRBJ primers. Skewed V and J usage and few unique V-J pairs marked patient repertoires, most in Tregs.

This receptor was obtained from a human donor in good health. V and J are TRBV5-4 and TRBJ1-4; D is unclear. Sequenced: CD25- CD4+ T cells sorted from blood. CDR3 sequence (DNA): TGTGCCAGCAGCTTGGATGGGCAGGCGATTAATGAAAAACTGTTTTTT. Translating it yields CASSLDGQAINEKLFF.